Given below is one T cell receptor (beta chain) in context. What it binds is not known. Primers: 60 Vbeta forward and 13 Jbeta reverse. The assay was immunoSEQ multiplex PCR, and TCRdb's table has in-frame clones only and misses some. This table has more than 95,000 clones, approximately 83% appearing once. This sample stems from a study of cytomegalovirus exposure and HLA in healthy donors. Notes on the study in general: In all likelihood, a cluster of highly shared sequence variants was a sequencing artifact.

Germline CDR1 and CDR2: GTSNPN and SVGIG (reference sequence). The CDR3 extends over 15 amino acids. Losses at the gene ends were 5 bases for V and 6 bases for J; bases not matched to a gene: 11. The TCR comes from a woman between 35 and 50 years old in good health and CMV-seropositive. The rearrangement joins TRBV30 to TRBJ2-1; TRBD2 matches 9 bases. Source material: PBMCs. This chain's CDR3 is CAWYFAGGPRNEQFF. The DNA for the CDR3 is TGTGCCTGGTATTTTGCGGGAGGGCCCCGCAATGAGCAGTTCTTC.